The source of this T cell receptor (beta chain) is a study of early T cells in non-severe SARS-CoV-2 infection. Findings and limits, study-wide: Anti-spike CD8 responses were favored in VDJdb matching, and private and CD4 specificities were missed.

CDR1 SQVTM and CDR2 ANQGSEA come from the germline V gene. J lost 3 bases, V lost 6 bases, and 4 bases had no gene match. This CDR3 is 15 amino acids long. TCRdb redid the calling of the 5' RACE reads with MiXCR, one entry per CDR3 protein. The sample has 45,000 to 50,000 distinct CDR3 sequences, 5.6% seen once. There are many counts of this clonotype. The antigen remains undetermined. V and J are TRBV29-1 and TRBJ2-5; TRBD2 matches at 16 bases. This receptor was obtained from an adult who was a healthcare worker with PCR-confirmed SARS-CoV-2 infection or an uninfected control (not recorded which). Sequencing used whole blood. The CDR3 DNA reads TGCAGCGTGGCCGGGACTAGCGGGGGGGAAGAGACCCAGTACTTC. The encoded protein is CSVAGTSGGEETQYF.